These 7 T cell receptor beta chains were all obtained from the same sample, sequenced in a study of control samples from healthy donors and cancer patients. Here immunoSEQ multiplex PCR was the method, and the copy in TCRdb shows in-frame clones only, minus some. The sample includes some 73,000 clones, 94% of them seen just once. Input material: blood. These receptors originate from a woman between 40 and 55 years old in good health.

CDR3 bases: TGTGCCAGCAGCCTTACTGGAAACACCATATATTTT. It yields the protein CASSLTGNTIYF. V and J are TRBV3-1 (or the pseudogene TRBV3-2) and TRBJ1-3, with no clear D. The V and J ends lost 4 bases and 2 bases respectively, with 3 bases between them. CDR3 length: 12 amino acids. CDR1 LGHDT and CDR2 YNNKEL come from the germline V gene (reference sequence).

The chain has TRBV2 and TRBJ2-3; TRBD1 aligns across 11 bases. V gave up 6 bases and J gave up 6 bases; unmatched junction bases: 8. The CDR3 covers 15 residues. Germline V gene lookup returns CDR1 SNHLY and CDR2 FYNNEI. The CDR3 here is CASRGGTGGLDTQYF. DNA of the CDR3: TGTGCCAGCAGGGGAGGGACAGGGGGACTCGATACGCAGTATTTT.

The chain uses TRBV19 and TRBJ2-1; D might be TRBD2 (5 bases). This CDR3 spans 15 amino acids. Trimming removed 5 bases from V and 0 bases from J, with 11 bases in between. The germline V gene has CDR1 LNHDA and CDR2 SQIVND (reference sequence). The CDR3 sequence: CASSEDWSSYNEQFF. The CDR3 DNA reads TGTGCCAGTAGTGAGGACTGGAGCTCCTACAATGAGCAGTTCTTC.

The rearrangement uses TRBV21-1 and TRBJ1-2. TRBV21-1 is a pseudogene segment. The CDR3 has 13 residues. CDR3 sequence reads: CASSKVAVGGYTF. CDR3 DNA sequence: TGTGCCAGCAGCAAAGTTGCGGTGGGCGGCTACACCTTC.

This chain uses TRBV4-3 with TRBJ2-3, with 7 nucleotides matching TRBD1. Looked up from germline, CDR1 is LGHNA and CDR2 is YSLEER. J was trimmed by 0 bases and V by 5 bases; bases with no gene match: 8. The length of the CDR3 is 16 residues. Written as DNA, the CDR3 is TGCGCCAGCAGCTTCAGACAGGGCAGTAGCACAGATACGCAGTATTTT. The encoded protein is CASSFRQGSSTDTQYF.

This clone showed up just once. The chain joins TRBV27 to TRBJ1-6; D is unclear. V dropped 4 bases and J dropped 1 base, with 2 bases sitting between them. This CDR3 has 13 residues. Germline V gene data show CDR1 as MNHEY and CDR2 as SMNVEV (reference sequence). The CDR3 spells CASSWSYNSPLHF. The CDR3 coding sequence is TGTGCCAGCAGTTGGTCCTATAATTCACCCCTCCACTTT.

The chain links TRBV4-2 to TRBJ2-7, with 8 bases matching TRBD2. Trimming took 2 bases from V and 3 from J; bases not matched to a gene: 3. The CDR3 has 14 amino acids. CDR1 and CDR2 (germline): LGHNA, YNFKEQ. The DNA for the CDR3 is TGTGCCAGCAGCCAACTCGGGGGGGACTACGAGCAGTACTTC. Its protein product is CASSQLGGDYEQYF.